This TCR beta chain was observed in a study of metastatic and nonmetastatic thyroid tumors. Across the study: Repertoires were compared across blood and tumor or nodule tissue from malignant and benign thyroid patients.

Study-wide results and limits: According to reports, the diversity of TCR beta was significantly higher in malignant thyroid tumors than in benign nodules, and this held in both blood and tumor samples.

None of the patients had undergone any treatment ahead of thyroid surgery. Per the original data handling: Clinicopathological groups supplied CDR3 differences that were used to build a distant-metastasis classifier for papillary thyroid cancer. TCRdb used MiXCR to call clones anew from the PCR reads. V and J calls and clone size were set by TCRdb, not the authors. The sample contains 23,000 or so clones, roughly 20% of which appear only once. In its sample, this clone was seen many times. Antigen unknown. This CDR3 is 13 amino acids long. Germline V gene sequence: CDR1 SGHVS, CDR2 FQNEAQ. Trimming removed 1 base at V and 6 bases at J, with 8 bases between.

This TCR derives from a male donor with papillary thyroid cancer or a benign thyroid nodule (not recorded which). Some clones in this sample may be carry-over from other donors' samples. The J gene is TRBJ2-3, the V gene TRBV7-8; the D is unclear. The source material was blood. CDR3 in amino acids: CASSLGPSDTQYF. The CDR3 coding sequence is TGTGCCAGCAGCTTAGGACCCTCCGATACGCAGTATTTT.